This T cell receptor beta chain was sequenced for a study of early T cells in non-severe SARS-CoV-2 infection. About the study: Chains stayed unpaired after sequencing of bulk RNA from unsorted whole blood.

This clonotype has more than one count but fewer than ten. Germline CDR1 is SGHRS and CDR2 is YFSETQ. This CDR3 contains 15 residues. Losses at the gene ends were 5 bases for V and 3 bases for J; bases not matched to a gene: 8. TCRdb independently ran MiXCR on the 5' RACE reads; one entry per CDR3 protein. The sample holds around 84,000 distinct CDR3 sequences, roughly 14% seen once. The genes are TRBV5-1 and TRBJ2-3; 8 positions match TRBD2. The sequence came from an adult who was a healthcare worker with PCR-confirmed SARS-CoV-2 infection or an uninfected control (not recorded which). The material sequenced was whole blood. The CDR3 protein is CASRPGSGSTDTQYF. CDR3 bases: TGCGCCAGCAGACCGGGGAGCGGGAGTACAGATACGCAGTATTTT.